This T cell receptor beta chain was observed in a study of regulatory T cells in long-lasting Graves disease. Germline loops: CDR1 MDHEN, CDR2 SYDVKM. V shed 8 bases and J shed 0 bases, with 8 bases lying between them. The CDR3 is 13 amino acids. This clonotype was counted a few times. Its antigen is still unknown. Investigators prepared the TCR beta libraries by applying iRepertoire HTBI primers and Arm-PCR of CDR3 regions. TCRdb called the multiplex PCR reads again in MiXCR, with one record for every CDR3 protein. The table lists approximately 400,000 distinct CDR3 sequences, less than 25% of them singletons, with around 21% in the top ten. Findings and caveats of the study: The persistent group shared 2,500 to 3,000 public clonotypes, more than the approximately 890 shared by new patients. Persistent Graves' disease cases displayed lower TCR diversity than newly diagnosed ones. Blood alone, not thyroid tissue, was studied. Persistent disease preferred TRBV28, TRBJ1-2 and TRBJ2-5; new disease, TRBV20-1 and TRBJ2-1.

As for time point: persistent/refractory GD, antithyroid drugs over 5 years with positive TRAb. RNA extracted from PBMCs served as the sequencing template. The chain uses TRBV28 and TRBJ1-3; unclear D gene. The source material was peripheral blood mononuclear cells (PBMCs), sampled when the disease was refractory, from a patient treated with antithyroid drugs. The receptor was derived from a female donor with Graves disease. Here the CDR3 DNA reads TGTGCCAGCGGGCCCGGCTCTGGAAACACCATATATTTT. Translating gives CASGPGSGNTIYF. Supplemented by reference TRBV28 and TRBJ1-3, the full variable domain reads DVKVTQSSRYLVKRTGEKVFLECVQDMDHENMFWYRQDPGLGLRLIYFSYDVKMKEKGDIPEGYSVSREKKERFSLILESASTNQTSMYLCASGPGSGNTIYFGEGSWLTVV.